These T cell receptor beta chains were read from a single sample in a study of a mutant IDH1 vaccine in newly diagnosed glioma. This table comes from immunoSEQ multiplex PCR, and its TCRdb copy is limited to in-frame clones, with some not included. The data hold some 32,000 clones, with 89% observed a single time. Antigens of these TCRs are unknown. The material sequenced was PBMCs, taken from a glioma patient whose treatment included an IDH1 peptide vaccine. Source of these receptors: a man in his forties with glioma. The CDR3 runs from the conserved cysteine through the conserved F or W. D genes are given only for firm matches. Clone size, where shown, is once, few, many, or a class for clones that have expanded.

J gene,clone size,V gene,D gene,CDR3 protein,CDR3 DNA
TRBJ2-3,.,TRBV6-5,.,CASSYGGAASTDTQYF,TGTGCCAGCAGTTACGGCGGGGCCGCTAGCACAGATACGCAGTATTTT
TRBJ1-3,.,TRBV4-3,.,CASSQAQGEGNTIYF,TGCGCCAGCAGCCAAGCCCAGGGTGAGGGAAACACCATATATTTT
TRBJ2-1,once,TRBV14,TRBD2,CASSLGLAGHNEQFF,TGTGCCAGCAGCCTCGGACTAGCGGGCCACAATGAGCAGTTCTTC
TRBJ1-6,.,TRBV28,.,CASSPVGESSYNSPLHF,TGTGCCAGCAGCCCGGTGGGGGAGAGCTCCTATAATTCACCCCTCCACTTT
TRBJ1-1,.,TRBV6-5,.,CASSYRLFTEAFF,TGTGCCAGCAGTTACCGCCTTTTCACTGAAGCTTTCTTT
TRBJ2-2,.,TRBV7-3,.,CASRVQAGELFF,TGTGCCAGCAGGGTACAAGCCGGGGAGCTGTTTTTT
TRBJ1-4,few,TRBV2,.,CATDKGQGTNEKLFF,TGTGCCACGGACAAGGGACAAGGAACTAATGAAAAACTGTTTTTT
TRBJ2-1,.,TRBV27,.,CASSRAGTNNEQFF,TGTGCCAGCAGTCGGGCGGGAACCAACAATGAGCAGTTCTTC
TRBJ1-2,.,TRBV6-5,.,CASSYGRDAGYTF,TGTGCCAGCAGTTACGGAAGGGACGCTGGCTACACCTTC
TRBJ1-2,.,TRBV28,TRBD1,CASSTGARGYTF,TGTGCCAGCAGTACAGGGGCGCGGGGCTACACCTTC